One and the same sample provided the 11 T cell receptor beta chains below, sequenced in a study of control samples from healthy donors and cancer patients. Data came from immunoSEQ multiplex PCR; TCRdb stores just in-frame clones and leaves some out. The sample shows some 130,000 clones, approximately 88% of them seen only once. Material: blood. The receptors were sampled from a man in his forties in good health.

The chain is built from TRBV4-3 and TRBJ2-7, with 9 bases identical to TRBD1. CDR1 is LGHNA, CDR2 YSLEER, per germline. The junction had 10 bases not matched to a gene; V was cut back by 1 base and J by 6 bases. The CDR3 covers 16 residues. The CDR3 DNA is TGCGCCAGCAGCCAAGGGAAGGGACAGGGTTCGGCCGAGCAGTACTTC. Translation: CASSQGKGQGSAEQYF.

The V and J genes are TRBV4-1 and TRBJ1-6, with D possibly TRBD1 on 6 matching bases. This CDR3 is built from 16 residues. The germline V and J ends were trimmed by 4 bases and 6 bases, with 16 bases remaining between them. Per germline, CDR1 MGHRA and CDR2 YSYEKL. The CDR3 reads CASSPWATGRNSPLHF. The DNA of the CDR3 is TGCGCCAGCAGCCCGTGGGCTACAGGGCGTAATTCACCCCTCCACTTT.

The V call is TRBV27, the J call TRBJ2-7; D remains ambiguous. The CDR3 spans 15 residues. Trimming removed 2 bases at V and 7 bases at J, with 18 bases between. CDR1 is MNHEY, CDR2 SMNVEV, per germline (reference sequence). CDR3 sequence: CASSLGPAASSEQYF. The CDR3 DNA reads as TGTGCCAGCAGTTTAGGTCCGGCAGCGAGCTCTGAGCAGTACTTC.

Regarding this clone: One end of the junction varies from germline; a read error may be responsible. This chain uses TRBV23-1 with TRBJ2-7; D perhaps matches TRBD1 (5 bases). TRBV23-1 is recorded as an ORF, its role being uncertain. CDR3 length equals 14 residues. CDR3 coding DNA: TGCGTCAGCAGTCGACAGCAAGGCCACTACGAGCAGTACTTC. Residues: CVSSRQQGHYEQYF.

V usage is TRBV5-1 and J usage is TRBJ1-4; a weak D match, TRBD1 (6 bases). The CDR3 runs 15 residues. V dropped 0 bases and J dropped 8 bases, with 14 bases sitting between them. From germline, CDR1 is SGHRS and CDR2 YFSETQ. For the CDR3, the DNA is TGCGCCAGCAGCTTGGACCCGACAGGTATCGAAAAACTGTTTTTT. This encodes CASSLDPTGIEKLFF.

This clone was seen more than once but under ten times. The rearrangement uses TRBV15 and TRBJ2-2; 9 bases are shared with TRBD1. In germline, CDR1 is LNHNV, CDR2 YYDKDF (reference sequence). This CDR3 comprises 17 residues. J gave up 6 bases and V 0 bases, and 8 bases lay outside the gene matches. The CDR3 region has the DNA TGTGCCACCAGCAGAGATCTGAGACAGGGGGTCCCCGGGGAGCTGTTTTTT. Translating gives CATSRDLRQGVPGELFF.

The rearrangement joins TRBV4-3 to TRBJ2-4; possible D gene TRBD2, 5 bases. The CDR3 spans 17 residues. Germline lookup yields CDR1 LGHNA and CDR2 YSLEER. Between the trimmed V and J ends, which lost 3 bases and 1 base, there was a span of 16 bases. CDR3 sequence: CASSQDLGGWAKNIQYF. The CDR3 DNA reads TGCGCCAGCAGCCAGGATCTCGGAGGTTGGGCCAAAAACATTCAGTACTTC.

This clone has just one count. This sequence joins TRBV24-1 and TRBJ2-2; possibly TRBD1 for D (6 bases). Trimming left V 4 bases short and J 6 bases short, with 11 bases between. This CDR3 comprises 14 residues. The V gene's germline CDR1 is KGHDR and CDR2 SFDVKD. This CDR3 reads CATSETYRAGELFF. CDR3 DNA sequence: TGTGCCACCAGTGAGACCTACAGGGCCGGGGAGCTGTTTTTT.

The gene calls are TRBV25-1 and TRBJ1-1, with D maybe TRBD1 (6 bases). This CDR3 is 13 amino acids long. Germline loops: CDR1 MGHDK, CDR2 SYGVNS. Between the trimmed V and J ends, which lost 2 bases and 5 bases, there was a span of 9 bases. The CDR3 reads CASSERGPTEAFF. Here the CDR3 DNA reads TGTGCCAGCAGTGAACGGGGGCCAACTGAAGCTTTCTTT.

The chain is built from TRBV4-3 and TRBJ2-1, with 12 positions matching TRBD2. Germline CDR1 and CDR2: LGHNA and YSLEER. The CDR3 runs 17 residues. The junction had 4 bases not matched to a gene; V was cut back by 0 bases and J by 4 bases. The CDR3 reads CASSQDWGTSGYNEQFF. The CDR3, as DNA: TGCGCCAGCAGCCAAGATTGGGGGACTAGCGGGTACAATGAGCAGTTCTTC.

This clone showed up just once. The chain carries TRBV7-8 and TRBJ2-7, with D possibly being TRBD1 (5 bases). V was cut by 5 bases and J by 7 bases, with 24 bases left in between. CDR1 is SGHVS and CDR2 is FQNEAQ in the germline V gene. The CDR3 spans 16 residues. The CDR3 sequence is CASSHPQGLLGGEQYF. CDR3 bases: TGTGCCAGCAGCCATCCGCAGGGATTATTAGGTGGGGAGCAGTACTTC.